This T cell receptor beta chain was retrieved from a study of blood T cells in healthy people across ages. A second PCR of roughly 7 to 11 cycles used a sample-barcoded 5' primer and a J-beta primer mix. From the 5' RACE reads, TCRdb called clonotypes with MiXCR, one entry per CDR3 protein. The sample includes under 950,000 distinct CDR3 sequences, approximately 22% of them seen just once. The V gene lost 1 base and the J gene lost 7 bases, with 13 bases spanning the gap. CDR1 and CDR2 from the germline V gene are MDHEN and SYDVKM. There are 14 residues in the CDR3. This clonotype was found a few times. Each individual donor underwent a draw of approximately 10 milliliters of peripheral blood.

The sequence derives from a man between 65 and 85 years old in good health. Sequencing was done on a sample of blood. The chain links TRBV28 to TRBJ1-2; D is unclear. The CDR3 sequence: CASSLYPGNGGYTF. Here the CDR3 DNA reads TGTGCCAGCAGTTTATACCCCGGCAATGGTGGCTACACCTTC.